Sequencing of this T cell receptor beta chain was carried out in a study of blood T cell repertoires in COVID-19. Study background: The samples span acute and convalescent COVID-19 from the United States, Italy and Spain. PBMCs, B-cell-depleted T cells, or T cells were the source of the cDNA or gDNA that made up the material.

In the original processing: Amplification with reference gene primers provided the estimates of nucleated cell counts. The assay was immunoSEQ multiplex PCR, and TCRdb's table has in-frame clones only and misses some. Clonal size and the V and J genes are those of that table, whereas D and trimming came from the DNA. The sample consists of 70,000 to 85,000 clones, more than 70% of them appearing once. The CDR3 totals 17 residues. The germline gives CDR1 LGHNA, CDR2 YSLEER. V was clipped by 4 bases and J by 1 base; unmatched bases: 11. This chain uses TRBV4-3 with TRBJ2-3, with TRBD2 identical over 7 bases. The clonotype comes from a man of 80 years or more with active or convalescent COVID-19. Sample: peripheral blood. CDR3 nucleotide sequence: TGCGCCAGCAGCCCGAGACAGACGGCGGGAGGCACAGATACGCAGTATTTT. Translated, it gives CASSPRQTAGGTDTQYF.